This T cell receptor (beta chain) originates from a study of human T cells and chemical hapten exposure (dated by TCRdb to the early 2020s). For the wider study: For sensitization, 2% DPC in acetone was applied to a 2 cm by 2 cm area of upper inner arm skin. Throughout the study period of about 22 weeks, patients also received therapeutic DPC doses to the scalp every week. Patch testing was performed on the upper back with Finn chambers containing 0.01% DPC, and the patch tests were scored after 6 days according to International Contact Dermatitis Research Group standards. Alopecia areata with under or over 50% scalp involvement, alopecia totalis and alopecia universalis were represented in the patient cohort, which was mostly female. Libraries were pooled for sequencing, and variation in per-sample TCR yields was attributed mainly to small differences in library volumes within the pool. In alopecia patients, the study followed how the peripheral blood TCR repertoire changed in vivo over primary and secondary sensitization to diphenylcyclopropenone (DPC), a hapten. Blood samples were taken from patients before sensitization (week 0) and then at 2, 6 and about 24 weeks after DPC sensitization. About 30 alopecia patients provided blood for TCR sequencing at one to four time points (pre-sensitization, 2, 6 and 24 weeks).

This clonotype was recorded at least ten times. Its specific antigen is unknown. No per-base quality is available; no much larger clone lies one base away. This specimen's time point label, per the study, means: patch test 1, 2 weeks after DPC sensitization. Reading the label with the study, this specimen's treatment or condition is: therapeutic diphenylcyclopropenone sensitization with weekly scalp DPC. At each patch-test visit, blood was drawn before the patch test was applied. To be eligible, patients had to be aged 18 to 70, diagnosed with alopecia and judged suitable for DPC therapy, while pregnant patients were excluded. Total RNA was extracted from unfractionated whole blood collected in Tempus Blood RNA tubes. The CDR1 and CDR2 encoded by the germline V gene (reference sequence) are DFQATT and SNEGSKA. Clipping removes 5 bases from V and 7 bases from J, with 12 as the unmatched junction base count. Its CDR3 holds 15 amino acids, cysteine through phenylalanine. The read is trimmed to its CDR3 DNA, 45 bases read in frame from base 1.

The library was made by RACE. The data were produced on a NextSeq 500. During library preparation, unique molecular identifiers were attached to individual cDNA molecules so that TCRs could be counted in a quantitative, reproducible way. Both TCR alpha and TCR beta chains were sequenced from each blood RNA sample. Per the original workflow: Samples had a median of about 96,000 TCRs, with a range from roughly 20,000 to 700,000. V, J and CDR3 annotation of the TCR reads was carried out using the Decombinator software suite. To make PS versus PT1 abundance plots, every sample was subsampled to the same number of TCRs (28,000). Expanded TCRs were defined as absent before sensitization and observed at least eight times at the 2-week time point. TCRdb took the public reads, trimmed them with fastp at Q25, ran MiXCR for clone calling and kept in-frame beta chains. Here each entry gathers all rows of one CDR3 protein and keeps the most common genes and DNA. The V and J calls, along with clone size, are taken from TCRdb and not from the paper's own processing. For this sample there are about 380,000 distinct CDR3 sequences; more than 4.5% appear just once. The top ten constitute approximately 2.1% of the sample.

The paper as a whole reports these results and caveats: Significantly more large CDR3 similarity clusters were formed by expanded TCRs than by pre-sensitization or healthy control sets, consistent with antigen-driven responses. The number of PT1 expanded TCRs positively correlated with patch test score, significant at thresholds 8, 16 and 32 but not 4. After repeated subsampling, the strength of the expansion versus patch-test correlation and the threshold at which it became significant changed. The number of TCRs above 1 in 1000 frequency did not change with DPC sensitization; there was no evidence of global repertoire structure alterations. All patients had alopecia, a presumed autoimmune disease, so their immune response might differ from that of healthy individuals.

This chain is built from TRBV20-1 and TRBJ1-5; 9 junctional bases match TRBD1. The receptor comes from a woman aged 45-60 years with alopecia areata. Some clones in this sample may be carry-over from other donors' samples. The material was whole blood, obtained in connection with sensitization to the hapten diphenylcyclopropenone (DPC). CDR3 loop: CSAEPNRGRRQPQHF. The sequence in DNA is TGCAGTGCTGAACCTAACAGGGGGCGCCGACAGCCCCAGCATTTT.